The rows below give T cell receptor beta chains drawn from one sample of a study of OX40 agonist ivuxolimab in advanced cancers. The method was immunoSEQ multiplex PCR; TCRdb's version includes in-frame clones alone and lacks a portion of them. The sample yields 57,000 or so clones, roughly 92% seen once. Material: CD4+ or CD8+ T cells sorted from blood, obtained in a trial of the OX40 agonist ivuxolimab. The receptors derive from an adult with an advanced solid tumor such as melanoma, head and neck, liver or kidney cancer. Both conserved end residues are part of each CDR3. A D gene is named only where the DNA matches it firmly. Size values are once, few and many counts, or a class for expanded clones, and some rows have none.

TRBJ1-3,.,TRBD1,TRBV7-9,CASSSGQGGNTIYF,TGTGCCAGCAGCTCCGGACAGGGCGGAAACACCATATATTTT
TRBJ1-2,few,.,TRBV27,CASSLDGYGYTF,TGTGCCAGCAGTTTGGATGGATATGGCTACACCTTC
TRBJ2-1,.,TRBD2,TRBV11-2,CASSPGLAGDIEQFF,TGTGCCAGCAGCCCAGGACTAGCGGGAGATATTGAGCAGTTCTTC
TRBJ1-1,.,.,TRBV7-8,CASSLLWGRDTEAFF,TGTGCCAGCAGCTTATTGTGGGGAAGAGACACTGAAGCTTTCTTT
TRBJ2-1,.,TRBD2,TRBV11-2,CASSSGGFLGQFF,TGTGCCAGCAGCTCGGGGGGGTTTCTCGGTCAGTTCTTC
TRBJ1-5,.,.,TRBV7-3,CASSQRISQTDSNQPQHF,TGTGCCAGCAGTCAAAGGATTTCCCAAACAGATAGCAATCAGCCCCAGCATTTT
TRBJ2-1,.,.,TRBV6-6,CASSYAGFGNEQFF,TGTGCCAGCAGTTACGCAGGGTTTGGCAATGAGCAGTTCTTC
TRBJ2-7,few,.,TRBV4-2,CASSPFGSGPYEQYF,TGTGCCAGCAGCCCCTTTGGGAGCGGCCCCTACGAGCAGTACTTC
TRBJ2-1,.,.,TRBV11-2,CASSQYGSSNEQFF,TGTGCCAGCAGCCAGTACGGGTCATCCAATGAGCAGTTCTTC
TRBJ2-7,.,.,TRBV7-6,CASSLASRDYEQYF,TGTGCCAGCAGCTTAGCGTCTCGAGACTACGAGCAGTACTTC